These 28 T cell receptor beta chains originate from one sample sequenced in a study of low-dose radiotherapy and immunotherapy resistance in tumors. The time point denotes: before trial treatment. First-strand cDNA relied on TRAV- and TRBV-specific primers spanning alpha and beta chains. Over about 19 PCR cycles, TCRs were amplified from a constant-region primer and V-primer adapter. TCRdb re-analysed the reads in MiXCR, keeping a single row per CDR3 protein. The sample records about 82,000 distinct CDR3 sequences, 18% being singletons. The input for sequencing was PBMCs, taken before treatment. These receptors came from a male donor with prostate cancer.

This chain joins TRBV13 and TRBJ1-4; possible D gene TRBD1, 6 bases. From germline, CDR1 is PRHDT and CDR2 FYEKMQ (reference sequence). The length of the CDR3 is 15 residues. V lost 3 bases, J lost 5 bases, and 13 bases lay in between. CDR3 protein: CASSFWTARNEKLFF. In DNA form, the CDR3 reads TGTGCCAGCAGCTTCTGGACAGCGCGAAATGAAAAACTGTTTTTT.

In this sample, this clonotype turned up many times. The rearrangement links TRBV2 to TRBJ1-4; 8 bases map to TRBD1. The CDR3 runs 14 residues. Germline CDR1 reads SNHLY; CDR2 reads FYNNEI. J lost 3 bases, V lost 5 bases, and 2 bases had no gene match. CDR3 in amino acids: CASSIQGANEKLFF. The CDR3 nucleotides read TGTGCCAGCAGTATACAGGGGGCTAATGAAAAACTGTTTTTT.

The chain recombines TRBV5-6 with TRBJ1-2; 10 bases are shared with TRBD1. Germline-derived CDR1 and CDR2 are SGHDT and YYEEEE. The CDR3 loop spans 18 amino acids. The J segment lost 3 bases and the V segment lost 4 bases, leaving 15 bases of the junction unmatched. The CDR3, as DNA: TGTGCCAGCAGCCACAAGCCGAGACAGGGGGCGCGGGACTATGGCTACACCTTC. Amino acids: CASSHKPRQGARDYGYTF. The variable domain in full, completed from reference TRBV5-6 and TRBJ1-2, reads DAGVTQSPTHLIKTRGQQVTLRCSPKSGHDTVSWYQQALGQGPQFIFQYYEEEERQRGNFPDRFSGHQFPNYSSELNVNALLLGDSALYLCASSHKPRQGARDYGYTFGSGTRLTVV.

The rearrangement joins TRBV19 to TRBJ2-1; unclear D gene. Germline assignment: CDR1 LNHDA and CDR2 SQIVND (reference sequence). With 9 bases removed from V and 2 bases from J, the gap between germline ends came to 5 bases. The CDR3 length is 11 residues. The chain's CDR3 is CARRPYNEQFF. The CDR3 region has the DNA TGTGCCAGGAGACCCTACAATGAGCAGTTCTTC.

A word on this clonotype: This is likely a read error, given that the CDR3 carries no conserved phenylalanine or tryptophan at its end. The V call is TRBV5-1, the J call TRBJ1-1; D is unclear. Germline lookup yields CDR1 SGHRS and CDR2 YFSETQ. V was trimmed by 0 bases and J by 2 bases, leaving 14 bases between them. The CDR3 is 16 residues long. For the CDR3, the DNA is TGCGCCAGCAGCTTGGCCAGGACCGGCGGCAACACTGAAGCTTTCCTT. Protein product: CASSLARTGGNTEAFL.

This clonotype was detected ten times or more. The rearrangement uses TRBV9 and TRBJ1-2; D perhaps matches TRBD1 (6 bases). The V end lost 2 bases, the J end lost 10 bases, and 15 bases lay between the germline ends. This CDR3 is built from 13 residues. Germline V gives CDR1 SGDLS, CDR2 YYNGEE. Here the CDR3 reads CASSVGTFGVYTF. CDR3 DNA: TGTGCCAGCAGCGTCGGGACATTCGGAGTCTACACCTTC.

This clonotype was seen repeatedly, ten times or more. The gene calls are TRBV20-1 and TRBJ2-5; 12 bases are shared with TRBD2. Germline V gives CDR1 DFQATT, CDR2 SNEGSKA (reference sequence). There are 14 residues in the CDR3. Trimming took 3 bases from V and 7 from J; bases not matched to a gene: 6. CDR3 DNA sequence: TGCAGTGCTAGTCAGACTAGCGGGAGAGGGACCCAGTACTTC. This codes for CSASQTSGRGTQYF.

Ten or more counts support this clonotype. This chain links TRBV5-1 with TRBJ2-7; TRBD1 might be the D (7 bases). Germline-derived CDR1 and CDR2 are SGHRS and YFSETQ. The CDR3 covers 14 residues. The ends were cut back, 1 base at V and 6 bases at J, with 14 bases in the middle. The CDR3 DNA follows: TGCGCCAGCAGCTTGTTACAGGGGACTGGCGAGCAGTACTTC. It is translated as CASSLLQGTGEQYF.

This clonotype was found many times. V and J are TRBV6-1 and TRBJ1-1, with 8 bases that match TRBD1. Germline CDR1 and CDR2: MNHNS and SASEGT. The CDR3 totals 16 residues. V was pared by 4 bases and J by 3 bases, with 10 bases of the junction left unmatched. The CDR3 here is CASSVDRGILDTEAFF. The CDR3 coding sequence is TGTGCCAGCAGTGTTGACAGGGGAATTTTGGACACTGAAGCTTTCTTT.

Turning to this clonotype: No DNA is shown, since the ends of the CDR3 on it are uncertain; the CDR3 is the one TCRdb lists. This chain joins TRBV11-2 and TRBJ2-5; the D segment call TRBD2 is taken from the table without a DNA check. From germline, CDR1 is SGHAT and CDR2 FQNNGV. From its first to its last residue, the CDR3 has 22 amino acids. The CDR3 loop is CASSFYICSARPGLADQETQYF.

This clonotype was counted at least ten times. J is TRBJ2-6 and V is TRBV7-2; 11 nucleotides line up with TRBD2. This CDR3 spans 19 amino acids. The trim removed 5 bases at V and 4 bases at J, leaving 13 bases unmatched. The germline V gene encodes CDR1 SGHTA and CDR2 FQGNSA. Here the CDR3 DNA reads TGTGCCAGCAGCGACATAGCGGGGGGGTTTCTATCCGGGGCCAACGTCCTGACTTTC. Translating gives CASSDIAGGFLSGANVLTF.

This clonotype has ten or more counts. The chain recombines TRBV2 with TRBJ2-3; no firm D call. There are 16 residues in the CDR3. Trimming removed 2 bases from V and 2 bases from J, with 14 bases in between. The V gene's germline CDR1 is SNHLY and CDR2 FYNNEI. Here the CDR3 reads CASSERARGTTDTQYF. The DNA of the CDR3 is TGTGCCAGCAGTGAAAGGGCCAGAGGTACCACAGATACGCAGTATTTT.

This clonotype has a count of ten or more. The CDR3 nucleotides are TGTGCCAGCAGCTTAGTCGGGCAGGGGGCGGATGGCTACACCTTC. As protein: CASSLVGQGADGYTF. The chain combines TRBV7-9 with TRBJ1-2; 8 bases match TRBD1. The trim removed 1 base at V and 6 bases at J, leaving 7 bases unmatched. In germline, CDR1 is SEHNR, CDR2 FQNEAQ (reference sequence). The CDR3 has 15 residues.

This clonotype was seen ten or more times. The chain links TRBV19 to TRBJ2-1; TRBD1 agrees at 11 bases. V gave up 5 bases and J gave up 7 bases; unmatched junction bases: 4. Germline CDR1 is LNHDA and CDR2 is SQIVND (reference sequence). CDR3 size: 14 residues. The chain's CDR3 is CASSEGQGVNEQFF. The CDR3 DNA is TGTGCCAGTAGTGAGGGACAGGGGGTGAATGAGCAGTTCTTC.

In this sample, this clonotype turned up many times. The chain uses TRBV20-1 and TRBJ2-4; TRBD2 agrees at 9 bases. The CDR3 loop spans 17 amino acids. The ends lost 6 bases at V and 2 bases at J; junction bases unmatched: 14. From germline, CDR1 is DFQATT and CDR2 SNEGSKA (reference sequence). The CDR3 DNA follows: TGCAGTGCGCTGGGACTAGCTAATCGAGAATCCAAAAACATTCAGTACTTC. Residues: CSALGLANRESKNIQYF.

In its sample, this clonotype was seen many times. The rearrangement links TRBV3-1 to TRBJ1-2, with D hard to call. The V end was cut by 0 bases, the J end by 8 bases, with 10 bases between. CDR1 and CDR2 (germline): LGHDT, YNNKEL (reference sequence). This CDR3 has 13 residues. CDR3 region: CASSQDPIAGYTF. For the CDR3, the DNA is TGTGCCAGCAGCCAAGATCCCATAGCGGGCTACACCTTC.

This clonotype was observed once. V is TRBV7-2 and J is TRBJ1-2; 9 positions agree with TRBD1. Germline CDR1 SGHTA, CDR2 FQGNSA. J gave up 9 bases and V 7 bases, and 18 bases lay outside the gene matches. This CDR3 region has 16 residues. CDR3 residues: CASTRGGDRGRISYTF. DNA for the CDR3: TGTGCCAGCACCCGGGGGGGCGACAGGGGGAGGATTAGCTACACCTTC.

The chain combines TRBV5-4 with TRBJ1-1, with D possibly TRBD1 on 6 matching bases. Germline V lookup: CDR1 SGHNT, CDR2 YYREEE (reference sequence). The V gene lost 2 bases and the J gene lost 5 bases, with 13 bases spanning the gap. There are 14 residues in the CDR3. The CDR3 reads CASSLQGWGTEAFF. For the CDR3, the DNA is TGTGCCAGCAGCTTACAGGGTTGGGGGACTGAAGCTTTCTTT. Filled out from reference TRBV5-4 and TRBJ1-1, the complete variable domain reads ETGVTQSPTHLIKTRGQQVTLRCSSQSGHNTVSWYQQALGQGPQFIFQYYREEENGRGNFPPRFSGLQFPNYSSELNVNALELDDSALYLCASSLQGWGTEAFFGQGTRLTVV.

This clonotype was recorded many times. The chain links TRBV28 to TRBJ1-1, with D unresolved. The CDR3 is 11 amino acids. Trimming took 6 bases from V and 1 from J, leaving 3 bases between them. The germline V gene encodes CDR1 MDHEN and CDR2 SYDVKM. The CDR3 DNA reads TGTGCCAGCAGGGAGAACACTGAAGCTTTCTTT. As protein: CASRENTEAFF. The full variable domain, rest sourced from reference TRBV28 and TRBJ1-1, is DVKVTQSSRYLVKRTGEKVFLECVQDMDHENMFWYRQDPGLGLRLIYFSYDVKMKEKGDIPEGYSVSREKKERFSLILESASTNQTSMYLCASRENTEAFFGQGTRLTVV.

As concerns this clonotype: This likely came from a read error, as a far larger clone is one base away. The chain has TRBV11-1 and TRBJ2-1, with D perhaps assigned TRBD1 or TRBD2 (6 bases each). The CDR3 is 15 residues long. V was trimmed by 4 bases and J by 10 bases, leaving 20 bases between them. CDR1 is SGHAT and CDR2 is FQDESV in the germline V gene (reference sequence). The CDR3, as DNA: TGTGCCAGCAGCTGGGGAAAGGGGGGAGCGTACGAGCAGTTCTTC. Translated: CASSWGKGGAYEQFF.

This clonotype has more than one count but fewer than ten. This sequence may be a read error, since a much larger clone differs from it by one base. The chain carries TRBV12-5 and TRBJ2-2; TRBD2 matches 9 bases. The CDR3 is 16 amino acids. The trim removed 6 bases at V and 7 bases at J, leaving 12 bases unmatched. Germline assignment: CDR1 LGHNT and CDR2 FRNRAP. The CDR3 bases are TGTGCTAGTGGCGAACCCGTAGCGGGAGTGGTCGGGGAGCTGTTTTTT. It is translated as CASGEPVAGVVGELFF.

This clonotype came up many times. The chain couples TRBV11-3 to TRBJ2-2; TRBD1 or TRBD2 may be the D gene (5 bases each). There are 16 residues in the CDR3. CDR1 and CDR2 from the germline V gene are SGHNT and YENEEA. The V gene lost 1 base and the J gene lost 2 bases, with 11 bases spanning the gap. The CDR3 reads CASSLVFGANTGELFF. The CDR3 coding sequence is TGTGCCAGCAGCTTAGTCTTCGGGGCCAACACCGGGGAGCTGTTTTTT.

This clonotype appeared many times. The junction and the germline gene differ at one end; a read error may be behind it. V and J are TRBV5-1 and TRBJ2-1; the D gene is possibly TRBD2 (7 bases). There are 15 residues in the CDR3. Germline V gene lookup returns CDR1 SGHRS and CDR2 YFSETQ. The CDR3 DNA reads as TGTGCCAGCAGCGGGACCGGGACACACTACAATGAGCAGTTCTTC. It is translated as CASSGTGTHYNEQFF.

This clonotype showed up just a few times. The chain carries TRBV19 and TRBJ1-1; D possibly corresponds to TRBD1 (5 bases). The ends were cut back, 7 bases at V and 6 bases at J, with 18 bases in the middle. In germline, CDR1 is LNHDA, CDR2 SQIVND (reference sequence). The CDR3 is made up of 14 amino acids. The CDR3 DNA reads as TGTGCCAGTACCCTTTCCACGGAGACAGCTGAAGCTTTCTTT. Its protein is CASTLSTETAEAFF.

In regard to this clonotype: A single base is all that separates this from a far larger clone, so a read error is likely. The chain is built from TRBV5-1 and TRBJ2-1; TRBD2 aligns across 12 bases. The CDR3 has 16 residues. Germline-derived CDR1 and CDR2 are SGHRS and YFSETQ. V shed 1 base and J 10 bases; nucleotides not matched to a gene: 9. The CDR3, as DNA: TGCGCCAGCAGCTTGACTAGCGGGGGGACCTCCTACGAGCAGTTCTTC. It encodes CASSLTSGGTSYEQFF.

At least ten counts were recorded for this clonotype. The chain is built from TRBV28 and TRBJ1-2; 9 bases line up with TRBD1. This CDR3 has 15 amino acids. V lost 6 bases and J lost 2; bases outside the gene matches: 7. Germline loops: CDR1 MDHEN, CDR2 SYDVKM. This CDR3 reads CASSRTGAANYGYTF. CDR3 bases: TGTGCCAGCAGCCGGACAGGGGCAGCCAACTATGGCTACACCTTC.

This chain uses TRBV19 with TRBJ2-3; D is unresolved. This CDR3 contains 13 residues. In germline, CDR1 is LNHDA, CDR2 SQIVND (reference sequence). V was shortened by 5 bases and J by 3 bases, with 9 bases between the two germline ends. The CDR3 nucleotides read TGTGCCAGTAGTTTTACAATTACAGATACGCAGTATTTT. Protein product: CASSFTITDTQYF.

This clonotype appeared many times. The chain combines TRBV2 with TRBJ2-5; a possible D gene is TRBD2 (6 bases). Germline assignment: CDR1 SNHLY and CDR2 FYNNEI. The CDR3 runs 14 residues. V dropped 1 base and J dropped 2 bases, with 8 bases sitting between them. For the CDR3, the DNA is TGTGCCAGCAGTGAAGGCGGGGCGCAAGAGACCCAGTACTTC. Translation gives CASSEGGAQETQYF.